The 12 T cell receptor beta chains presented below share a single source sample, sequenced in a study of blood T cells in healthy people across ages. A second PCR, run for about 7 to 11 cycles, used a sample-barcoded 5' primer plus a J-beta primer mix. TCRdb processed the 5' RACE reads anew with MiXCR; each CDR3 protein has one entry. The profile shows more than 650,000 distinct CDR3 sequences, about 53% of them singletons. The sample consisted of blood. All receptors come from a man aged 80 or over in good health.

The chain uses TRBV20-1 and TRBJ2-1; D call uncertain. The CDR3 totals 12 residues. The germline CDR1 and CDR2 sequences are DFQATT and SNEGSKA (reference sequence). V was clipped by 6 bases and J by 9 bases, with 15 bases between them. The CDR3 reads CSAPGTEGEQFF. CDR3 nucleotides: TGCAGTGCCCCGGGTACGGAAGGTGAGCAGTTCTTC.

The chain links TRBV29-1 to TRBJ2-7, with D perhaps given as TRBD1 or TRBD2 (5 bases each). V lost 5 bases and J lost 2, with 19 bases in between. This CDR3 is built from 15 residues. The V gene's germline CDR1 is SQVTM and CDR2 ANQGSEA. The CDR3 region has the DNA TGCAGCGTTCGTACCGGGACGACTTCAACCTACGAGCAGTACTTC. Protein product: CSVRTGTTSTYEQYF.

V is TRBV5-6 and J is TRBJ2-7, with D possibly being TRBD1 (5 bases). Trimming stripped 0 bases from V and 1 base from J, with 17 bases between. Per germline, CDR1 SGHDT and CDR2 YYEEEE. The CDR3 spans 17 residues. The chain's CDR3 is CASSLASDILLSYEQYF. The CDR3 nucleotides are TGTGCCAGCAGCTTGGCCTCGGACATTCTTTTATCCTACGAGCAGTACTTC. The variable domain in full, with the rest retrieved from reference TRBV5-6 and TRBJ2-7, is DAGVTQSPTHLIKTRGQQVTLRCSPKSGHDTVSWYQQALGQGPQFIFQYYEEEERQRGNFPDRFSGHQFPNYSSELNVNALLLGDSALYLCASSLASDILLSYEQYFGPGTRLTVT.

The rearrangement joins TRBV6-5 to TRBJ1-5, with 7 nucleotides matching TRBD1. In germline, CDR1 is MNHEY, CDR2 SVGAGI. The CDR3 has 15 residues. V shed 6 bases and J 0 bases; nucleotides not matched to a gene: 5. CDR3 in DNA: TGTGCCAGCAGGTTAACAGGGGTTAGCAATCAGCCCCAGCATTTT. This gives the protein CASRLTGVSNQPQHF.

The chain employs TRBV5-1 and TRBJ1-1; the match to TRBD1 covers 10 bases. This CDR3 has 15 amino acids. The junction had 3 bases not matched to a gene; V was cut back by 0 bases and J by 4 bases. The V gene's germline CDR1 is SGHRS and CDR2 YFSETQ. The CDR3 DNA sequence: TGCGCCAGCAGCTTGGCCAGGACAGGGGGCACTGAAGCTTTCTTT. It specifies CASSLARTGGTEAFF.

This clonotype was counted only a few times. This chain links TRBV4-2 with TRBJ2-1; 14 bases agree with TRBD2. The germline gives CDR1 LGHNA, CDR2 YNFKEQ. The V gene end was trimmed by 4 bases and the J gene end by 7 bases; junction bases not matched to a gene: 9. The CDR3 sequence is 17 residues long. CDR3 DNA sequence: TGTGCCAGCAGCCTCTTGCAGGGACTAGCGGGAGAGAATGAGCAGTTCTTC. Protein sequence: CASSLLQGLAGENEQFF.

Written as DNA, the CDR3 is TGTGCCAGCAGCGTAGGACAGGGCACCCCCTACGAGCAGTACTTC. This translates into CASSVGQGTPYEQYF. The gene calls are TRBV9 and TRBJ2-5; 7 bases fit TRBD1. TRBJ2-7 matches the DNA end more closely, so the J call is doubtful. The CDR3 sequence is 15 residues long. CDR1 is SGDLS, CDR2 YYNGEE, per germline.

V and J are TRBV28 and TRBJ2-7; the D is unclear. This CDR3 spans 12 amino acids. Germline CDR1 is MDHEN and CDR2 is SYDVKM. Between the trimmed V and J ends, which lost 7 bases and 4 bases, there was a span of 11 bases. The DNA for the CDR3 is TGTGCCAGCACCAAACCCCCATACGAGCAGTACTTC. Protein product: CASTKPPYEQYF.

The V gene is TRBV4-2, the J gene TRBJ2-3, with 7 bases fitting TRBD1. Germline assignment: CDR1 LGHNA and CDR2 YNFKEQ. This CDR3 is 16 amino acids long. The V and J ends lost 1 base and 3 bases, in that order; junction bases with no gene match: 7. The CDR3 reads CASSQGDPGGTDTQYF. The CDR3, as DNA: TGTGCCAGCAGCCAAGGTGACCCAGGGGGAACAGATACGCAGTATTTT.

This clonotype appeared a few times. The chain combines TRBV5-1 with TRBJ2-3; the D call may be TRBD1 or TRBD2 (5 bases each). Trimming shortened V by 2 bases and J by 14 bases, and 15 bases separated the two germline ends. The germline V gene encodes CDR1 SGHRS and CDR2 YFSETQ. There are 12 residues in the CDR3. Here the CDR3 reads CASSLSGRYAYF. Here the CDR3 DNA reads TGCGCCAGCAGCTTATCAGGGAGATACGCGTATTTT.

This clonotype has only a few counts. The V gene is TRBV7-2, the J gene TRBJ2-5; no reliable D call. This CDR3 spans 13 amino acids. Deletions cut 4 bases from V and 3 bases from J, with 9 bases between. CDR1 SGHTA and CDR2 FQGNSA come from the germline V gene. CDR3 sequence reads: CASSYDQEETQYF. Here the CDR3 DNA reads TGTGCCAGCAGCTACGATCAGGAAGAGACCCAGTACTTC.

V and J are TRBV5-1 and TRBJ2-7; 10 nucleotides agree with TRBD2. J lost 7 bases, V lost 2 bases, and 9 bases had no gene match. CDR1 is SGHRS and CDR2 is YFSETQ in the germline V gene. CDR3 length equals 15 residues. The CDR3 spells CASSLLGLARDEQYF. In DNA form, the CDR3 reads TGCGCCAGCAGCTTATTGGGACTAGCGAGGGATGAGCAGTACTTC.